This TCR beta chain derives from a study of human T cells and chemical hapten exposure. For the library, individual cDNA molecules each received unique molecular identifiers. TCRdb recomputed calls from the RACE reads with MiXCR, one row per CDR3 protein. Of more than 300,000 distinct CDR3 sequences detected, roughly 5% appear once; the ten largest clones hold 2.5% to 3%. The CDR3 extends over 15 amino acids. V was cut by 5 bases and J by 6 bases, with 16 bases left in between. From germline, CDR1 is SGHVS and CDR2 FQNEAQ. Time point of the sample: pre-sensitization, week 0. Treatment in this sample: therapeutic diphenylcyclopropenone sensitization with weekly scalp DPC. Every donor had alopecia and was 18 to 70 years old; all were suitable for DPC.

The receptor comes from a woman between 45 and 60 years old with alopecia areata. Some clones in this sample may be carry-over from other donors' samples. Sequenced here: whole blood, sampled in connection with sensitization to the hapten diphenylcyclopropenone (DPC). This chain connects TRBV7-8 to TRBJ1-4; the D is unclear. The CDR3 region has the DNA TGTGCCAGCAGCCCTGAATTCCCTAGTGATGAAAAACTGTTTTTT. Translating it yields CASSPEFPSDEKLFF.